This TCR beta chain is drawn from a study of T cells in pancreatic ductal adenocarcinoma. Remarks on this clone: Its cognate antigen is unknown.

The selected patients with pancreatic ductal adenocarcinoma had surgery but no neoadjuvant therapy. Sequencing used immunoSEQ multiplex PCR; TCRdb keeps in-frame clones, though not all of them. The data contain just under 30,000 clones, approximately 90% of them singletons. Study-level findings and limits: Compared with tumor, blood showed more total productive templates and roughly 8-fold more clonotypes.

The sample taken for sequencing was PBMCs. This receptor was identified in a human donor with pancreatic ductal adenocarcinoma.

CDR3 loop: CASRGQGENGYTF. CDR3 bases: TGTGCCAGCAGGGGACAGGGAGAGAATGGCTACACCTTC. This rearrangement joins TRBV6-5 to TRBJ1-2; TRBD1 matches at 9 bases. CDR3 length: 13 amino acids. J was trimmed by 6 bases and V by 6 bases; bases with no gene match: 5. Per germline, CDR1 MNHEY and CDR2 SVGAGI.